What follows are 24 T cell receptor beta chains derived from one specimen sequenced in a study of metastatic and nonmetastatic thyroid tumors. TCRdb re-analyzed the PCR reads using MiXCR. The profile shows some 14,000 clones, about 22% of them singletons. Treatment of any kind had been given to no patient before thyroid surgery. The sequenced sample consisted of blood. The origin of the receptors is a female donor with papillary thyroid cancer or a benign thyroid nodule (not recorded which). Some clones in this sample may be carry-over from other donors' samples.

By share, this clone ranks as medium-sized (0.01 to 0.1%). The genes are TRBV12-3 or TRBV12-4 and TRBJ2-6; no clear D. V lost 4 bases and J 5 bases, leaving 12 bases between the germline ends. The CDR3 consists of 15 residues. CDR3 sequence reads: CASSSNLNWANVLTF. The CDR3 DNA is TGTGCCAGCAGTTCAAACCTAAACTGGGCCAACGTCCTGACTTTC.

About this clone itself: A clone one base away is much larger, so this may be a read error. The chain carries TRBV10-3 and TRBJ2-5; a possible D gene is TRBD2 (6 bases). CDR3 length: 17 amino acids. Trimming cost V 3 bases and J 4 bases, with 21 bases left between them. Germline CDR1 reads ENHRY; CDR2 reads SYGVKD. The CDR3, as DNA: TGTGCCATCAGTGAACGTGTCTCTAGCGTGGCGGGAGAGACCCAGTACTTC. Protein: CAISERVSSVAGETQYF.

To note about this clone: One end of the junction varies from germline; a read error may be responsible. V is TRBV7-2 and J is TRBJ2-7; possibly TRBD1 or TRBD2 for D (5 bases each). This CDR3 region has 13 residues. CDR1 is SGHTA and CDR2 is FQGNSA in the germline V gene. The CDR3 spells CASSPQDNLSGFF. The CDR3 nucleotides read TGTGCCAGCAGCCCCCAGGACAACCTTTCGGGATTCTTC. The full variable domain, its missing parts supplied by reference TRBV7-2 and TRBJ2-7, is GAGVSQSPSNKVTEKGKDVELRCDPISGHTALYWYRQSLGQGLEFLIYFQGNSAPDKSGLPSDRFSAERTGGSVSTLTIQRTQQEDSAVYLCASSPQDNLSGFFGPGTRLTVT.

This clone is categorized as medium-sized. The CDR3 sequence: CASSRTGASSYNSPLHF. CDR3 bases: TGTGCCAGCAGCCGTACTGGGGCGAGCTCCTATAATTCACCCCTCCACTTT. The chain uses TRBV2 and TRBJ1-6; weak D call: TRBD1 (5 bases). V was shortened by 6 bases and J by 0 bases, with 15 bases between the two germline ends. The CDR3 is 17 residues long. Germline assignment: CDR1 SNHLY and CDR2 FYNNEI.

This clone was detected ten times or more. The CDR3 nucleotides read TGTGCCAGCTCACCACGGCGGGGGAGCTCCTACAATGAGCAGTTCTTC. It encodes CASSPRRGSSYNEQFF. This sequence joins TRBV18 and TRBJ2-1, with 7 bases aligning to TRBD2. J was trimmed by 0 bases and V by 1 base; bases with no gene match: 3. Germline assignment: CDR1 KGHSH and CDR2 LQKENI. The CDR3 runs to 16 residues.

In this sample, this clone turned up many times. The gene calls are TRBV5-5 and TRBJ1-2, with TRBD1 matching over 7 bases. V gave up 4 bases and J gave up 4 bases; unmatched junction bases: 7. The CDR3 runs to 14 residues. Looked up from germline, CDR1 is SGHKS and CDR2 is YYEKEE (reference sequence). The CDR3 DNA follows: TGTGCCAGCAGCAGGGACAGAACGAGCTATGGCTACACCTTC. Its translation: CASSRDRTSYGYTF.

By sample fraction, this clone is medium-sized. For the CDR3, the DNA is TGTGCCAGCAGTCAACAGGGGGCCCAGGGCTACACCTTC. Its translation: CASSQQGAQGYTF. The chain joins TRBV6-1 to TRBJ1-2; 9 bases are a match to TRBD1. Trimming took 5 bases from V and 8 from J; bases not matched to a gene: 6. Looked up from germline, CDR1 is MNHNS and CDR2 is SASEGT. The CDR3 runs to 13 residues.

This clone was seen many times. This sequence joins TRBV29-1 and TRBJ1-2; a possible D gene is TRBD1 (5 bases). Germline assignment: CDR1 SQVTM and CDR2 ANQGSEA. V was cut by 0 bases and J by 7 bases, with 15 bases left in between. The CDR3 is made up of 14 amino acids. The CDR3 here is CSVEDLAGRSGYTF. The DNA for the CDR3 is TGCAGCGTTGAAGATCTTGCAGGGCGGAGTGGCTACACCTTC.

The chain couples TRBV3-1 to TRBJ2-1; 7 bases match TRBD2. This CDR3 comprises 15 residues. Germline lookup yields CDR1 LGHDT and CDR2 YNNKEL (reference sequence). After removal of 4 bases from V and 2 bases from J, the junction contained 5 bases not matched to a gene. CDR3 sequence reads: CASSPTGTTYNEQFF. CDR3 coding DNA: TGTGCCAGCAGCCCCACTGGGACTACCTACAATGAGCAGTTCTTC.

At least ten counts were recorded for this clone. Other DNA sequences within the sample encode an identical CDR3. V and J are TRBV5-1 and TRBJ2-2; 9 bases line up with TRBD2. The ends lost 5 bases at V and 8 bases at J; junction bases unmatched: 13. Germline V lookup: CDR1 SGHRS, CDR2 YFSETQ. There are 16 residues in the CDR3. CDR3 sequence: CASSLGLAPQSGELFF. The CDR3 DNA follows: TGCGCCAGCAGTTTAGGACTAGCGCCCCAATCGGGGGAGCTGTTTTTT.

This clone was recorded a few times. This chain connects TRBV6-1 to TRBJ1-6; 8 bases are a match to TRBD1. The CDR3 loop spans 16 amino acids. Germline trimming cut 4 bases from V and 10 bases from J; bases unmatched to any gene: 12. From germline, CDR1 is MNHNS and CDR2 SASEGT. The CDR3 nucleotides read TGTGCCAGCAGTGCCTCCGTGACAGGGGAGGGGTCACCCCTCCACTTT. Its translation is CASSASVTGEGSPLHF.

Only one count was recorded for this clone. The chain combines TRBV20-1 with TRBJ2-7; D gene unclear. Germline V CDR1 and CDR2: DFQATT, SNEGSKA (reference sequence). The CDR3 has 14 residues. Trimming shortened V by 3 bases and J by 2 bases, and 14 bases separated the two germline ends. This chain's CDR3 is CSASGPQSPYEQYF. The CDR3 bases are TGCAGTGCTAGTGGCCCTCAGAGCCCCTACGAGCAGTACTTC.

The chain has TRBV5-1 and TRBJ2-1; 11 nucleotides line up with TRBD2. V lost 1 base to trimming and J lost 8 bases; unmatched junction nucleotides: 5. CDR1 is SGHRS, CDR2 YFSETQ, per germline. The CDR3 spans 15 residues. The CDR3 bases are TGCGCCAGCAGCTTGTCCACTAGCGGGAGTTATGAGCAGTTCTTC. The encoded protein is CASSLSTSGSYEQFF.

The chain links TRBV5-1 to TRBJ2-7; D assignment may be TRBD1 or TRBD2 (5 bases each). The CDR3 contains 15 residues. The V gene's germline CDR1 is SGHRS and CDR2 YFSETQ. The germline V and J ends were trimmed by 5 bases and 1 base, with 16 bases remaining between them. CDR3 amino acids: CASSWGQGGSYEQYF. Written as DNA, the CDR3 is TGCGCCAGCAGTTGGGGCCAAGGAGGATCCTACGAGCAGTACTTC.

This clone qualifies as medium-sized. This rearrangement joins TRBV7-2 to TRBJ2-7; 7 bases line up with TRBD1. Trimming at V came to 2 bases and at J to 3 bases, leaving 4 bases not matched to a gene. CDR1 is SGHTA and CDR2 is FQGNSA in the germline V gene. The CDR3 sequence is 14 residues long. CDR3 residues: CASSLFRDSYEQYF. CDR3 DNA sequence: TGTGCCAGCAGCTTATTCCGGGACAGCTACGAGCAGTACTTC.

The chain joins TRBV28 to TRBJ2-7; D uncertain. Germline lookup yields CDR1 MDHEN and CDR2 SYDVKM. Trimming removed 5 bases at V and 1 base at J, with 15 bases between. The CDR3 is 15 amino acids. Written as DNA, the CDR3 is TGTGCCAGCAGTACCTGGGTAGGGCTGTCCTACGAGCAGTACTTC. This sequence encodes CASSTWVGLSYEQYF.

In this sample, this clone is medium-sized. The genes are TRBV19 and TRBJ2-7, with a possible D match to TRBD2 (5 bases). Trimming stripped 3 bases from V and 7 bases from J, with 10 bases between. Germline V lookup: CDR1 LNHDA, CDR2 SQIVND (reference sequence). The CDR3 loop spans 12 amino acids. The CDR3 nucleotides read TGTGCCAGTAGTATTGGCAGGAGGGAGCAGTACTTC. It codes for CASSIGRREQYF.

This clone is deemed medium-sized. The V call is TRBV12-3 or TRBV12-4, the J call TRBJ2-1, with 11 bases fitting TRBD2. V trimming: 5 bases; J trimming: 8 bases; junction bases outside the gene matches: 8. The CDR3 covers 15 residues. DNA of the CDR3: TGTGCCAGCAGTCTGACTAGCGGGGCCGACTATGAGCAGTTCTTC. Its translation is CASSLTSGADYEQFF.

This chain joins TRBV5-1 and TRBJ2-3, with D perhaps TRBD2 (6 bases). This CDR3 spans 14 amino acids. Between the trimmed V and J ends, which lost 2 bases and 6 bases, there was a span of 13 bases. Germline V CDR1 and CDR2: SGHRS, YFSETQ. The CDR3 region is CASSLGGVRDTQYF. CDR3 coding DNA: TGCGCCAGCAGCTTAGGAGGGGTTCGTGATACGCAGTATTTT.

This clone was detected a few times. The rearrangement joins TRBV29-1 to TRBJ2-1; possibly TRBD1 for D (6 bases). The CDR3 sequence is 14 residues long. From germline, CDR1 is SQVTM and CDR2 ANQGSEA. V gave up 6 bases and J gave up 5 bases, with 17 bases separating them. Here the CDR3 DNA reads TGCAGCGTGCGTAAGGACAGCGCGAACAATGAGCAGTTCTTC. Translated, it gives CSVRKDSANNEQFF.

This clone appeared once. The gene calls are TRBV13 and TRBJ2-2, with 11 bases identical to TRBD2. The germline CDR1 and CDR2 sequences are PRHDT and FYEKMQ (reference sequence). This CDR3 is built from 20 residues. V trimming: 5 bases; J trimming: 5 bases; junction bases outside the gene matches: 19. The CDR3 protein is CASSLAVLAGVGVSTGELFF. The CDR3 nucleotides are TGTGCCAGCAGCCTTGCGGTACTAGCGGGAGTTGGTGTGAGTACCGGGGAGCTGTTTTTT.

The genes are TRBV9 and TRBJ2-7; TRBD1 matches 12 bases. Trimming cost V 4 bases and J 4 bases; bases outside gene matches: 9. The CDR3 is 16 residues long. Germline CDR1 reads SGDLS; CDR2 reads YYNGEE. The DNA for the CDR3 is TGTGCCAGCAGCCCAGGGGGGACAGGGGGCGAGTACGAGCAGTACTTC. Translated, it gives CASSPGGTGGEYEQYF.

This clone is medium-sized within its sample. In nucleotides, the CDR3 is TGTGCCAGCAGTGAATGGGGGCCGAATCAGCCCCAGCATTTT. Amino acids: CASSEWGPNQPQHF. The V call is TRBV25-1, the J call TRBJ1-5; D might be TRBD1 (6 bases). The V and J ends lost 1 base and 4 bases respectively, with 8 bases between them. This CDR3 spans 14 amino acids. Looked up from germline, CDR1 is MGHDK and CDR2 is SYGVNS.

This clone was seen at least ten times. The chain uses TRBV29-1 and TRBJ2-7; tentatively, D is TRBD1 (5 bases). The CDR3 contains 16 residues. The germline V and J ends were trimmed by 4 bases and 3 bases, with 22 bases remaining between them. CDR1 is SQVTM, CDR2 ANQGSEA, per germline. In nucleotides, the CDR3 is TGCAGCGTTGTCTCTCCCCGACAGAGCATCAACTACGAGCAGTACTTC. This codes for CSVVSPRQSINYEQYF.